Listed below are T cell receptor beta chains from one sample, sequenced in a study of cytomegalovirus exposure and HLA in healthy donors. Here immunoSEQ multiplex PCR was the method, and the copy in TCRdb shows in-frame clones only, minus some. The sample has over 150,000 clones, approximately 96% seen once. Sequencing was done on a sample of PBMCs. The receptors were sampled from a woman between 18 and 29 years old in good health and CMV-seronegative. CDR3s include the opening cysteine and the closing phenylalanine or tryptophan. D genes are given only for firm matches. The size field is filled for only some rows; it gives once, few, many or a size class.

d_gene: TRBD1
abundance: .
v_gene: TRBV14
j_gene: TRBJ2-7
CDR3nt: TGTGCCAGGCCCGACAGGGAAGAGTTC
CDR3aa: CARPDREEF

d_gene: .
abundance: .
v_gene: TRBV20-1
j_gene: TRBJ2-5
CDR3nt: TGCAGTGCGGGGGGCCAAGAGACCCAGTACTTC
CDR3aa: CSAGGQETQYF

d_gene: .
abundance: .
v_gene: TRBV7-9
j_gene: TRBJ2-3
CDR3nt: TGTGCCAGCAGCCAGTCTCCGTCCCCTTATACGCAGTATTTT
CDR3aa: CASSQSPSPYTQYF

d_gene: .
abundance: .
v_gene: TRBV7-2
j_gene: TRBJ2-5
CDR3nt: TGTGCCAGCAGCTTGCGGGGTCGGGAACAAGAGACCCAGTACTTC
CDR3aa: CASSLRGREQETQYF

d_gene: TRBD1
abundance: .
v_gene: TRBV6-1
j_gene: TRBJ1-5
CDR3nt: TGTGCCAGCAGTGGACAGGGGTTTCGGCAGCCCCAGCATTTT
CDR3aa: CASSGQGFRQPQHF

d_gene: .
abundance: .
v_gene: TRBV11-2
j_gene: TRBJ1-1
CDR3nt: TGTGCCAGCAGCTTAGGACAGGTTGAAGCTTTCTTT
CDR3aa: CASSLGQVEAFF

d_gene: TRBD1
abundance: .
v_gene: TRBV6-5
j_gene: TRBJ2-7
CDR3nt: TGTGCCAGCAGCTCGGACAGGGCCTACGAGCAGTACTTC
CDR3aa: CASSSDRAYEQYF

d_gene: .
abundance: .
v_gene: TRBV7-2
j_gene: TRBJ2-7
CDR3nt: TGTGCCAGCAGCCCACGGCGGTTCGACGAGCAGTACTTC
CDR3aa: CASSPRRFDEQYF

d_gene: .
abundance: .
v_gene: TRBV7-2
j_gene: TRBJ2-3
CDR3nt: TGTGCCAGCAGCCCTACCTCCAGGGGCACAGATACGCAGTATTTT
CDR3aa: CASSPTSRGTDTQYF

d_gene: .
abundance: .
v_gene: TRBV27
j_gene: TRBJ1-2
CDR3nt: TGTGCCAGCAGTTTCCGGGTTAACTATGGCTACACCTTC
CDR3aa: CASSFRVNYGYTF

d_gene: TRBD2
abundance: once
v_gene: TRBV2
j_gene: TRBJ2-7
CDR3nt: TGTGCCAGCACCCCTGGACTAGCAGCCAACTCCTACGAGCAGTACTTC
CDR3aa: CASTPGLAANSYEQYF

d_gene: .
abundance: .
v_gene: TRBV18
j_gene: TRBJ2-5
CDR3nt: TGTGCCAGCTCACCCTCGGAGACCCAGTACTTC
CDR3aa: CASSPSETQYF

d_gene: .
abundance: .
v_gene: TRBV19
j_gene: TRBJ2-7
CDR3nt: TGTGCCAGTAGTACCAGGGGTTCAGGCTCCTACGAGCAGTACTTC
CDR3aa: CASSTRGSGSYEQYF

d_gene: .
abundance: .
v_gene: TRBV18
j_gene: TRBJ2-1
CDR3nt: TGTGCCAGCTCACCAACGTCCGGGGATGAGCAGTTCTTC
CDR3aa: CASSPTSGDEQFF

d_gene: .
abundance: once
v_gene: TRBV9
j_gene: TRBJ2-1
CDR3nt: TGTGCCAGCAGCGTAGCTAATGAGCAGTTCTTC
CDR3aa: CASSVANEQFF

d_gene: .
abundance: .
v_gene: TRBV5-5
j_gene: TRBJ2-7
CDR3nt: TGTGCCAGCAGCCCTAGACTAGAGGCGGCCGAGCAGTACTTC
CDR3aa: CASSPRLEAAEQYF

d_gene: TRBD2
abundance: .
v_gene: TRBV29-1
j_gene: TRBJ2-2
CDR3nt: TGCAGCGCACCGGGAGGGACCGGGGAGCTGTTTTTT
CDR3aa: CSAPGGTGELFF

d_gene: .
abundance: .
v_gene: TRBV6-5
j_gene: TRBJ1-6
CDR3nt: TGTGCCAGCAGTTACCAGCGCCGCTCCTATAATTCACCCCTCCACTTT
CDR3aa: CASSYQRRSYNSPLHF

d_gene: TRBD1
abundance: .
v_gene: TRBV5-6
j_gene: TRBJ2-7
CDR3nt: TGTGCCAGCAGCTTCGGACAGGGCGAGCAGTACTTC
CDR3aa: CASSFGQGEQYF

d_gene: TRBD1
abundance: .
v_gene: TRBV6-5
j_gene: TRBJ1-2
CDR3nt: TGTGCCAGCAAAGCACGGGAGGGGGCATATGGCTACACCTTC
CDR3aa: CASKAREGAYGYTF

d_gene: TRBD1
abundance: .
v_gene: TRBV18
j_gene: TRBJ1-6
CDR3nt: TGTGCCAGCTCACCACAGCAGGGGGCGTATAATTCACCCCTCCACTTT
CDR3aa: CASSPQQGAYNSPLHF

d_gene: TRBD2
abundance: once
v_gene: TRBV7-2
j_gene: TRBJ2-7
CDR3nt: TGTGCCAGCAGCTTAGAGGGGACTAGCGCCCACGAGCAGTACTTC
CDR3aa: CASSLEGTSAHEQYF

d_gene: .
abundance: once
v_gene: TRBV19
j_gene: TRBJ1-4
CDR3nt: TGTGCCAGTAGCTGGTCGGGAAATAATGAAAAACTGTTTTTT
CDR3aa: CASSWSGNNEKLFF

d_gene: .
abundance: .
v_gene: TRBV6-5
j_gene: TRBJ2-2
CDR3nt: TGTGCCAGCACCCGGGCAGCGGGTACCGGGGAGCTGTTTTTT
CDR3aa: CASTRAAGTGELFF

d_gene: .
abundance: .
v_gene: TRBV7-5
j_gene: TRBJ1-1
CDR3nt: TGTGCCAGAAGCTTAGGCCCGGGACAGGGGGGCACTGAAGCTTTCTTT
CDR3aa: CARSLGPGQGGTEAFF

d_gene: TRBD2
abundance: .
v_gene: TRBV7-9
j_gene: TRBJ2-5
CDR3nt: TGTGCCAGCAGCTCATCTGGACTAGCGGGGGGGCCAGGGGAGACCCAGTACTTC
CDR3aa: CASSSSGLAGGPGETQYF

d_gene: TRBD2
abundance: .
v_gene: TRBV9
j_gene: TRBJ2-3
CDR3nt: TGTGCCAGCAGCGCGTCGGCGGGGGGGCCATTAGATACGCAGTATTTT
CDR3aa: CASSASAGGPLDTQYF

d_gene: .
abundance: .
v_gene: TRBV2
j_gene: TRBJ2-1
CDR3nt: TGTGCCAGCAGTGATAGAGGTCCCATCCAGTTCTTC
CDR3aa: CASSDRGPIQFF

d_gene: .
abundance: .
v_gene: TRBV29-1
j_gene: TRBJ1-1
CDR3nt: TGCAGCGTTGAAGCTAACACTGAAGCTTTCTTT
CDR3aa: CSVEANTEAFF

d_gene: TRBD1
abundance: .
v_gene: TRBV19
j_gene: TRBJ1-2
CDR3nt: TGTGCCAGTAGGGACAGGGGCCGCCTGAACTATGGCTACACCTTC
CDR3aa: CASRDRGRLNYGYTF

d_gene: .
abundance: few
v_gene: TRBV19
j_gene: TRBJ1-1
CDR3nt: TGTGCCAGTATCCGAAGACATACAGAGAACACTGAAGCTTTCTTT
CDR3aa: CASIRRHTENTEAFF

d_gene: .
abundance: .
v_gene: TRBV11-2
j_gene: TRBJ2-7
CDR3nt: TGTGCCAGCAGCTTAGCGGACGAGCAGTACTTC
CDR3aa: CASSLADEQYF

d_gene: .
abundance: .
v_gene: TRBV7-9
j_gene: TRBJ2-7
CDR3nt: TGTGCCAGCAGCTTGGGGCAGTTACCCTACGAGCAGTACTTC
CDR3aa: CASSLGQLPYEQYF

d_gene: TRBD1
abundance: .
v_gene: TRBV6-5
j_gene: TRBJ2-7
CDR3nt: TGTGCCAGCAGTTACTCCGGGACAGGCTCCTACGAGCAGTACTTC
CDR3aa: CASSYSGTGSYEQYF

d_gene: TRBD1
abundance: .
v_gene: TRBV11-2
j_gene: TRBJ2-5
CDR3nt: TGTGCCAGCAGCTCGGGGACAGGGGGGAGACAAGAGACCCAGTACTTC
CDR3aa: CASSSGTGGRQETQYF

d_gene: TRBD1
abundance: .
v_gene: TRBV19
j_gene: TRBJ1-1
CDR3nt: TGTGCCAGTAGTATTAACCCAGCCCGGGACAGGGGGCTGAGAGGCACTGAAGCTTTCTTT
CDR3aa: CASSINPARDRGLRGTEAFF